Sequencing of this T cell receptor beta chain was carried out in a study of blood T cell repertoires in COVID-19. The overall study: From T cells, B-cell-depleted T cells, or PBMCs came the material, which was cDNA or gDNA.

The cohort comprised adults aged about 18 to 90 years residing in around 25 US areas. Participants had their cohort set by participant-reported clinical history. Study processing details: The authors estimated nucleated cell counts from reference gene primer amplification. The protocol was immunoSEQ multiplex PCR, while the TCRdb copy is restricted to in-frame clones and leaves out a portion. The V and J calls and the clone size are those of that table, but D and trimming were determined from the DNA. The sample carries 200,000 or so clones, 86% recorded once. The CDR3 has 15 amino acids. The V gene lost 7 bases and the J gene lost 0 bases, with 16 bases spanning the gap. The V gene's germline CDR1 is MNHNY and CDR2 SVGAGI (reference sequence).

This chain joins TRBV6-6 and TRBJ2-7; D is unresolved. The sequence was obtained from a woman in her forties with acute COVID-19. The sample was PBMCs or T cells enriched from blood (not recorded which). CDR3 loop: CASTTGLAISYEQYF. DNA for the CDR3: TGTGCCAGCACGACGGGTCTGGCCATCTCCTACGAGCAGTACTTC.